This TCR beta chain derives from a study of glioma-infiltrating T cells after dendritic cell vaccination. The CDR3 has 17 residues. With V trimmed by 2 bases and J by 2 bases, 8 bases remained unmatched. Germline V gene lookup returns CDR1 MNHEY and CDR2 SMNVEV (reference sequence). Sequenced by immunoSEQ multiplex PCR; TCRdb stores in-frame clones only, minus some. In the table there are around 96,000 clones, around 80% of which are singletons. The rearrangement links TRBV27 to TRBJ2-1, with 8 bases identical to TRBD2. This sequence originates from a human donor with glioblastoma. The sequencing here drew on blood, taken before dendritic cell vaccination. The CDR3 sequence is CASSLGSMGLAYNEQFF. Written as DNA, the CDR3 is TGTGCCAGCAGTTTAGGGTCTATGGGACTAGCCTACAATGAGCAGTTCTTC.